This note documents a single T cell receptor (beta chain) sequence. This clonotype came up many times. Which antigen it targets is not known. No base qualities exist here, and no much larger clone lies one base off it. The TCR beta CDR3 regions were amplified from RNA transcripts. A first-round RT-PCR of the TCR CDR3 used the HTBI primer set with the Qiagen OneStep RT-PCR kit. Libraries were constructed in a second round of multiplex PCR, after which size selection and purification were performed. Sequencing of the libraries was done on an Illumina HiSeq2000 using paired-end 100 bp reads. The study's own analysis went as follows. SOAPnuke was used to process the raw data, removing reads that contained adapters or uncalled bases, had a mean Phred below 15, or lacked an exact match to the constant primer or identifier. High-quality paired reads were merged using COPE v1.2.5, and each unique nucleotide sequence was defined as a clonotype. MiTCR v1.1 was used to align clonotypes to the IMGT TRBV, TRBD and TRBJ reference segments. Only V-J combinations with frequency above 0.0001, covering approximately 99% of repertoires, were analysed. A TCS score was defined as the ratio between F50 (clonal expansion) and ExV (chaos), using BLOSUM62-based TCRdist between CDR3 peptides within each V-J. Welch's t-statistics and random forest reduced 514 V-J features to some 14, which were used in a naive Bayes classifier (R e1071). The public sequencing data were trimmed at Q25 with fastp and processed into clonotypes with MiXCR by TCRdb, which kept only in-frame beta chains. Under each unique CDR3 protein, matching rows form one entry showing the most common genes and DNA. TCRdb, rather than the study authors, made the V and J calls. A total of approximately 480,000 distinct CDR3 sequences appear in this sample, less than 25% of them only once. 26% of the sample goes to the ten largest clones.

The CDR3, from cysteine to phenylalanine, totals 17 residues. Only CDR3 DNA remains: 51 bases, in frame from the first base. Unmatched junction bases come to 10, with V trimmed by 6 bases and J by 1 base. As encoded in the germline V gene, CDR1 is MNHNS while CDR2 is SASEGT. The source of the sample is a study of T cells in Graves' hyperthyroidism and ophthalmopathy (dated by TCRdb to the late 2010s). For the study in its entirety: Peripheral blood samples were taken at the time of initial diagnosis, prior to any treatment. Following sampling, methimazole starting at 30 mg daily was given to hyperthyroidism patients, and high-dose intravenous methylprednisolone was given to ophthalmopathy patients. Thyroid tissue and blood T-cell repertoires from six Graves' hyperthyroidism patients were also compared in the study. The 100 or so discovery patients were randomly divided into training and test sets at a 7:3 ratio. TCR V-J signatures able to tell the groups apart were searched for in a discovery cohort of 90 to 100 patients, of whom fewer than 45 had Graves' ophthalmopathy and about 60 had stable Graves' hyperthyroidism. The paper describes TCR Vbeta CDR3 sequencing of 135 peripheral blood samples, made up of 40 to 45 ophthalmopathy patients, around 78 hyperthyroidism patients and some 17 progressor patients. An independent validation cohort of under 20 hyperthyroidism patients and 15 or so patients who later progressed to ophthalmopathy tested prospective prediction of ophthalmopathy.

The research as a whole found: Most expanded thyroid clonotypes (frequency above 0.001) were also found in blood, which suggests that blood repertoires may mirror thyroid immune responses. A 13 V-J signature model separated ophthalmopathy from stable hyperthyroidism, with around 91% sensitivity and 81.08% specificity in cross-validation and 80%/75% in testing. Sample size was not statistically predetermined, and investigators were not blinded to group allocation. During validation, the model predicted progression to ophthalmopathy a median of approximately 6.5 months ahead of onset, with just under 71% sensitivity and around 72% specificity.

Stable Graves' hyperthyroidism was defined as no progression to ophthalmopathy during 18 months of follow-up. The hyperthyroidism patients were between 18 and 65 years old and newly diagnosed, with a disease duration of less than 2 months. The study excluded patients with uncontrolled infections, other autoimmune diseases, pregnancy or lactation. Diagnoses were based on clinical symptoms, serum thyroxine and TRAb, thyroid ultrasound and orbital computed tomography. PBMCs were separated from about 10 ml of fresh peripheral blood using Ficoll-Paque density gradient centrifugation. Total RNA was extracted using Trizol reagent, and RNA quality was assessed on an Agilent 2100 Bioanalyzer.

Sequenced: blood. This clonotype was obtained from a man aged 18 to 29 with Graves' hyperthyroidism. In this chain, TRBV6-1 is recombined with TRBJ1-5; 9 of the junction bases match TRBD1. The CDR3 protein: CASSSHTGGASNQPQHF. The DNA reads TGTGCCAGCAGCTCCCATACAGGGGGCGCGAGCAATCAGCCCCAGCATTTT.